This is a list of T cell receptor beta chains from one sample in a study of blood T cell repertoires in COVID-19. Sequenced by immunoSEQ multiplex PCR; TCRdb stores in-frame clones only, minus some. Here the sample spans under 300,000 clones, about 91% being singletons. Sequencing was done on a sample of PBMCs or T cells enriched from blood (not recorded which). These receptors originate from a human donor in a cohort exposed to, infected with or recovered from COVID-19 (not recorded which). The donor label of this sample is uncertain. Each CDR3 is given with its conserved first and last residue. D genes are given only for firm matches. Clone size is stated in some rows and not others, as once, few, many or a class when expanded.

v_call,d_call,j_call,clone_size,cdr3_nt,cdr3_aa
TRBV4-1,.,TRBJ2-3,.,TGCGCCAGCAGCCAAGTTCAGGGTTCCACAGATACGCAGTATTTT,CASSQVQGSTDTQYF
TRBV9,.,TRBJ1-5,.,TGTGCCAGCGCACGGGGATCAGATCAGCCCCAGCATTTT,CASARGSDQPQHF
TRBV12-3/TRBV12-4,TRBD2,TRBJ2-3,.,TGTGCCAGCAGGGGCGCGGGGGGCACGCAGTATTTT,CASRGAGGTQYF
TRBV30,.,TRBJ2-7,.,TGTGCCTGGACACCCGGGGAGCTCTACGAGCAGTACTTC,CAWTPGELYEQYF
TRBV25-1,TRBD1,TRBJ1-1,.,TGTGCCAGCAGGGCTCGGACAGGGGGGATAGGGAACACTGAAGCTTTCTTT,CASRARTGGIGNTEAFF
TRBV7-2,.,TRBJ1-1,.,TGTGCCAGCAGCCGCGCAAGGGGTTTGGCTTTCTTT,CASSRARGLAFF
TRBV5-6,.,TRBJ1-6,.,TGTGCCAGCAGCTTTACTCACTTCAATTCACCCCTCCACTTT,CASSFTHFNSPLHF
TRBV2,.,TRBJ2-2,.,TGTGCCAGCAGGGGCAACGGGAACACCGGGGAGCTGTTTTTT,CASRGNGNTGELFF
TRBV18,.,TRBJ1-1,.,TGTGCCAGCTCACCCAAGAGGGGGACTGAAGCTTTCTTT,CASSPKRGTEAFF
TRBV9,TRBD1,TRBJ2-3,.,TGTGCCAGCAGCGTAGTGTACAGGGGATTAGATACGCAGTATTTT,CASSVVYRGLDTQYF
TRBV30,.,TRBJ1-4,.,TGTGCCTGGAGGGGAGGGGAGAAGGAAAAACTGTTTTTT,CAWRGGEKEKLFF
TRBV30,.,TRBJ1-3,.,TGTGCCTGGGGTGGACAATTGGGAAACACCATATATTTT,CAWGGQLGNTIYF
TRBV11-2,.,TRBJ1-2,.,TGTGCCAGCAGCCCTTCCATACAGGGATACACCTTC,CASSPSIQGYTF
TRBV18,.,TRBJ1-4,.,TGTGCCAGCTCACCACCCGGTAATGAAAAACTGTTTTTT,CASSPPGNEKLFF
TRBV7-6,TRBD1,TRBJ2-7,few,TGTGCCAGCAGCATCGACAGGGGGTTCTCCTACGAGCAGTACTTC,CASSIDRGFSYEQYF
TRBV3-1/TRBV3-2,.,TRBJ1-4,.,TGTGCCAGCAGCCAAAGGGGGACTAATGAAAAACTGTTTTTT,CASSQRGTNEKLFF
TRBV4-2,TRBD1,TRBJ1-5,.,TGTGCCAGCAGCCAAGATGGAGCAGGGGGCTTAAACAATCAGCCCCAGCATTTT,CASSQDGAGGLNNQPQHF
TRBV4-1,TRBD1,TRBJ1-3,.,TGCGCCAGCAGCCAAGATCTCAACAGGGGACTTGGAAACACCATATATTTT,CASSQDLNRGLGNTIYF
TRBV15,TRBD1,TRBJ1-5,.,TGTGCCACCAGACCAAACGACGGACAGGAGGGCCAGCCCCAGCATTTT,CATRPNDGQEGQPQHF
TRBV10-2,.,TRBJ2-7,.,TGCGCCAGCAGCGGCACAGGGATTTACTACGAGCAGTACTTC,CASSGTGIYYEQYF
TRBV18,TRBD2,TRBJ2-5,.,TGTGCCAGCTCACCACAGACTAGCGGACAAGAGACCCAGTACTTC,CASSPQTSGQETQYF
TRBV30,.,TRBJ2-5,.,TGTGCCTGGAGTCATTACTCGGGGGAGACCCAGTACTTC,CAWSHYSGETQYF
TRBV7-3,.,TRBJ2-5,.,TGTGCCAGCAGCTTAACAGGGGAAGAGACCCAGTACTTC,CASSLTGEETQYF
TRBV2,TRBD2,TRBJ2-1,.,TGTGCCAGCAATCCCCTAGCGGGGGACCACTCCTACAATGAGCAGTTCTTC,CASNPLAGDHSYNEQFF
TRBV25-1,.,TRBJ2-3,.,TGTGCCAGCAGTGTCCGACATTATGATACGCAGTATTTT,CASSVRHYDTQYF
TRBV12-3/TRBV12-4,.,TRBJ1-2,once,TGTGCCAGCCGTGGTAGAGGCTACACCTTC,CASRGRGYTF
TRBV6-2/TRBV6-3,TRBD1,TRBJ1-2,.,TGTGCCAGCAGTTACTCCGGGACAGGGGTTGGTGGCTACACCTTC,CASSYSGTGVGGYTF
TRBV6-5,TRBD2,TRBJ2-5,.,TGTGCCAGCAGTCGCTTGACTAGCGGAGGGGAGACCCAGTACTTC,CASSRLTSGGETQYF
TRBV5-1,TRBD1,TRBJ2-7,.,TGCGCCAGCAGCCCAGGGGGGCGGGACAGGGGCTCCTACGAGCAGTACTTC,CASSPGGRDRGSYEQYF
TRBV19,TRBD1,TRBJ2-7,.,TGTGCCAGTAGTATAGCCCCGACAGGGGAGTACGAGCAGTACTTC,CASSIAPTGEYEQYF
TRBV2,TRBD1,TRBJ1-4,.,TGTGCCAGCAGCTTCCGGGACAGGGGGGAAAAACTGTTTTTT,CASSFRDRGEKLFF
TRBV7-3,.,TRBJ2-5,.,TGTGCCAGCAGCCTAGCCGGGGAGACCCAGTACTTC,CASSLAGETQYF
TRBV25-1,.,TRBJ1-2,.,TGTGCCAGCAGTGATTACAGGTCCCTCTATGGCTACACCTTC,CASSDYRSLYGYTF
TRBV6-6,.,TRBJ2-7,.,TGTGCCAGCAGTTACGGCAGTGGCTACGAGCAGTACTTC,CASSYGSGYEQYF
TRBV7-6,.,TRBJ1-4,.,TGTGCCAGCAGCTTAGGTTTGGGGCCAGGGGTTGAAAAACTGTTTTTT,CASSLGLGPGVEKLFF
TRBV10-2,.,TRBJ1-5,.,TGCGCCAGCAGTGAGTCGAGGACAGTACTTCATCAGCCCCAGCATTTT,CASSESRTVLHQPQHF
TRBV5-6,TRBD1,TRBJ1-5,once,TGTGCCAGCAGCCATTTTAAGGACAGGGAGGGCATGGATCAGCCCCAGCATTTT,CASSHFKDREGMDQPQHF
TRBV10-3,TRBD2,TRBJ2-2,.,TGTGCCATCAGTGACGCTGCGGGCGGGGGCACCGGGGAGCTGTTTTTT,CAISDAAGGGTGELFF
TRBV7-2,.,TRBJ2-2,.,TGTGCCAGCAGCTTCCGGGACACCTACACCGGGGAGCTGTTTTTT,CASSFRDTYTGELFF
TRBV7-8,TRBD1,TRBJ1-1,once,TGTGCCAGCAGCTTAGCGGGACAGGTTAAAGAAGCTTTCTTT,CASSLAGQVKEAFF
TRBV4-1,TRBD2,TRBJ2-7,.,TGCGCCAGCAGCCCTCTTGGGACTAGCGGGGGGGCCAGCTCCTACGAGCAGTACTTC,CASSPLGTSGGASSYEQYF